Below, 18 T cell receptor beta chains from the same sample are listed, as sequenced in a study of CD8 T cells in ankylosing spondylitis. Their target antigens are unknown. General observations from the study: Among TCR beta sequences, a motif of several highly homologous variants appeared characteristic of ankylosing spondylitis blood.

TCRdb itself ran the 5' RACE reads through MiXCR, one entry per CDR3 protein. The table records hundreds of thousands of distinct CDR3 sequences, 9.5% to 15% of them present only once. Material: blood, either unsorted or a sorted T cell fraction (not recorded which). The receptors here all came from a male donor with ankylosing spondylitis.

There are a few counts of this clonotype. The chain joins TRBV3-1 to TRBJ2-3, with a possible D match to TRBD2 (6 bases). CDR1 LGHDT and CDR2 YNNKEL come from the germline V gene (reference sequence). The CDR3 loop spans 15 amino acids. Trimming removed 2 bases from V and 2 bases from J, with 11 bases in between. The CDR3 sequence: CASSQISGLTDTQYF. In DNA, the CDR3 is TGTGCCAGCAGCCAAATTAGCGGCCTCACAGATACGCAGTATTTT.

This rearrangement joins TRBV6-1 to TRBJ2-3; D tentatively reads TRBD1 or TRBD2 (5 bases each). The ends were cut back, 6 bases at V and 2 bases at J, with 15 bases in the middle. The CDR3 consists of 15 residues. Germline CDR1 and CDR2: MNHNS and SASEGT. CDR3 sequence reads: CASSDDRGFTDTQYF. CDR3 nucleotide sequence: TGTGCCAGCAGCGATGACCGGGGCTTCACAGATACGCAGTATTTT.

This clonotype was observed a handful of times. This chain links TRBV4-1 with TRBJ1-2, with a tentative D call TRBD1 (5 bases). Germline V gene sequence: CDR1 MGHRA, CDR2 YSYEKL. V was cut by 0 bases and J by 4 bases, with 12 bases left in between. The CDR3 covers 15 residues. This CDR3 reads CASSQEDTLGYGYTF. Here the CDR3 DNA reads TGCGCCAGCAGCCAAGAGGACACTTTGGGCTATGGCTACACCTTC.

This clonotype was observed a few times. The CDR3 DNA sequence: TGTGCCAGCTCACCCTCAGTTCGGATAGAGACCCAGTACTTC. It is translated as CASSPSVRIETQYF. The V gene is TRBV18, the J gene TRBJ2-5; the D is unclear. The germline V gene encodes CDR1 KGHSH and CDR2 LQKENI. The CDR3 has 14 residues. Trimming removed 3 bases at V and 4 bases at J, with 12 bases between.

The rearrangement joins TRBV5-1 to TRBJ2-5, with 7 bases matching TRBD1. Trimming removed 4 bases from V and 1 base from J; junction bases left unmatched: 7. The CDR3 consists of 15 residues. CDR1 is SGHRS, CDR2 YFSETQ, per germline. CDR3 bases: TGCGCCAGCAGCACAGCACAGGGGTCCCAAGAGACCCAGTACTTC. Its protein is CASSTAQGSQETQYF.

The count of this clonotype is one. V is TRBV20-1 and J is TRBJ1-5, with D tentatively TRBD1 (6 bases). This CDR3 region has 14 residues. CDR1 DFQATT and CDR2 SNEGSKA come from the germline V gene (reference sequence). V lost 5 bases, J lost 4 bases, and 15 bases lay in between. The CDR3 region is CSAPGGQGNQPQHF. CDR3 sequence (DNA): TGCAGTGCTCCTGGGGGGCAAGGGAATCAGCCCCAGCATTTT.

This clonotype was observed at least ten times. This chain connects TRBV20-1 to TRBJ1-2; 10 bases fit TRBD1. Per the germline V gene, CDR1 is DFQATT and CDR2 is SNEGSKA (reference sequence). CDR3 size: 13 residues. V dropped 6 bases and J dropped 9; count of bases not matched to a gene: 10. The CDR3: CSARLRDRGSYTF. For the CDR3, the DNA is TGCAGTGCCAGACTCCGGGACAGGGGCAGCTACACCTTC.

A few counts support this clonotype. The CDR3 region has the DNA TGCAGTGCTAGTGCCCCGGGACTAGCGGGAAATGAGCAGTTCTTC. Protein product: CSASAPGLAGNEQFF. V usage is TRBV20-1 and J usage is TRBJ2-1, with TRBD2 matching over 13 bases. This CDR3 has 15 residues. Looked up from germline, CDR1 is DFQATT and CDR2 is SNEGSKA (reference sequence). The junction had 6 bases not matched to a gene; V was cut back by 3 bases and J by 7 bases.

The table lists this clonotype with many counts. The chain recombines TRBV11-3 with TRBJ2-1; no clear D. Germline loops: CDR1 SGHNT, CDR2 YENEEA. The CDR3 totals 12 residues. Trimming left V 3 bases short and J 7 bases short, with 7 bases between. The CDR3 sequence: CASSFTLNEQFF. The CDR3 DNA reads TGTGCCAGCAGCTTCACCCTAAATGAGCAGTTCTTC.

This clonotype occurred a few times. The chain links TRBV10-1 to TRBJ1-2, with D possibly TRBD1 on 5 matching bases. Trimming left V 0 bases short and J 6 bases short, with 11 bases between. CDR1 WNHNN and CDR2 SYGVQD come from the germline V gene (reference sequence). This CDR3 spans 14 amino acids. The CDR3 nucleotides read TGCGCCAGCAGTGAGTCCCCCAGGGTGGATGGCTACACCTTC. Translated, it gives CASSESPRVDGYTF.

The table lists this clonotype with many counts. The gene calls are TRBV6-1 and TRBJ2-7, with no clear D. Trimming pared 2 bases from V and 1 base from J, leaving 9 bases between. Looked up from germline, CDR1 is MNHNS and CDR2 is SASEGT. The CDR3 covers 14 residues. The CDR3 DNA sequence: TGTGCCAGCAGTGAAACGGCAACTTCCTACGAGCAGTACGTC. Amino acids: CASSETATSYEQYV.

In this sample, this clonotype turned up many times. CDR3 sequence (DNA): TGTGCCAGCAGCCATGGACAGGGTACAGATACGCAGTATTTT. It translates to CASSHGQGTDTQYF. The V call is TRBV7-9, the J call TRBJ2-3; 8 positions match TRBD1. This CDR3 comprises 14 residues. V lost 5 bases to trimming and J lost 3 bases; unmatched junction nucleotides: 4. CDR1 is SEHNR, CDR2 FQNEAQ, per germline (reference sequence).

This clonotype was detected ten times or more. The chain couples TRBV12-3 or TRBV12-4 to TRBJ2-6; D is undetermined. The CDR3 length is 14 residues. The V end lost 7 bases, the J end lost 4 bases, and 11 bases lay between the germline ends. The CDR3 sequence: CASNWGSGANVLTF. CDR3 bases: TGTGCCAGCAACTGGGGTTCAGGGGCCAACGTCCTGACTTTC.

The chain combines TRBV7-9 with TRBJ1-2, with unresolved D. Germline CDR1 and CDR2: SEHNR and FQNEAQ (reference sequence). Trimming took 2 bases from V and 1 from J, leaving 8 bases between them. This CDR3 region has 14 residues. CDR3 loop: CASSLQANNYGYTF. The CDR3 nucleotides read TGTGCCAGCAGCTTACAGGCGAATAACTATGGCTACACCTTC.

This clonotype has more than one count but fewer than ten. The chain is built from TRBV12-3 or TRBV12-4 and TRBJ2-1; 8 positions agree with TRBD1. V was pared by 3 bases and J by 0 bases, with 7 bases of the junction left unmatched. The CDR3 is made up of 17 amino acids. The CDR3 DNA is TGTGCCAGCAGTTTGAGCAGGGGGCCTAACTCCTACAATGAGCAGTTCTTC. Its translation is CASSLSRGPNSYNEQFF.

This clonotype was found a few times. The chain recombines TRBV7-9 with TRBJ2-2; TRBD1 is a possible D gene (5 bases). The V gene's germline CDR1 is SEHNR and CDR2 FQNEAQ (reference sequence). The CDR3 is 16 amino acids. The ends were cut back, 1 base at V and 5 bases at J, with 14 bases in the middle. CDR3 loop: CASSLVLRAETGELFF. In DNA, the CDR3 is TGTGCCAGCAGCTTAGTACTCAGGGCCGAAACCGGGGAGCTGTTTTTT.

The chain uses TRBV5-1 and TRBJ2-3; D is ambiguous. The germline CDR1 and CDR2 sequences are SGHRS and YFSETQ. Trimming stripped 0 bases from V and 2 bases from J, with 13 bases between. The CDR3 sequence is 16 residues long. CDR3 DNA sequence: TGCGCCAGCAGCTTGGTGGCCGCCGGGCTCACAGATACGCAGTATTTT. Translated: CASSLVAAGLTDTQYF.

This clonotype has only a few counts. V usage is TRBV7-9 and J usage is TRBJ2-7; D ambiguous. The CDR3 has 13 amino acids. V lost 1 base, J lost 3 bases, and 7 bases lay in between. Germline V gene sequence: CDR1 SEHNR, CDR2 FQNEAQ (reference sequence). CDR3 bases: TGTGCCAGCAGCTTAGTCGGTTTCTACGAGCAGTACTTC. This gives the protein CASSLVGFYEQYF.